The clone carrying this TCR beta chain came up a few times. The sample's treatment: oral pan-JAK inhibitor, 5-10 mg twice daily. The data were obtained in a study of CD8+ T cells in alopecia areata. Germline assignment: CDR1 SGHVS and CDR2 FQNEAQ. V was pared by 2 bases and J by 1 base, with 5 bases between. The CDR3 extends over 13 amino acids. RNA, once extracted, was reverse transcribed into cDNA for use as the sequencing template. Clones were read by immunoSEQ multiplex PCR, and TCRdb kept only the in-frame ones, dropping some. The sample lists some 95,000 clones; about 40% were seen once. The sequencing here drew on CD8+ T cells sorted from blood, taken at week 24, from a patient treated with tofacitinib. V and J are TRBV7-8 and TRBJ1-1; no clear D gene. The sequence was obtained from a human donor with alopecia areata. The CDR3 nucleotides read TGTGCCAGCAGCTTACACGGGAACACTGAAGCTTTCTTT. It yields the protein CASSLHGNTEAFF.